This entry is about one TCR beta chain. Antigen specificity is unknown. This sample was taken from a study of T cells in Graves' hyperthyroidism and ophthalmopathy. Amplification of TCR beta CDR3 regions used RNA as the template. An initial round of RT-PCR targeting the TCR CDR3 relied on the HTBI primer set. Each CDR3 protein gets one entry after TCRdb re-called the multiplex PCR reads with MiXCR. The table includes 600,000 or so distinct CDR3 sequences, 16% detected once. Notes on the study in general: Model-based prediction identified ophthalmopathy a median around 6.7 months prior to its onset.

This CDR3 has 14 amino acids. Per the germline V gene, CDR1 is SGHDT and CDR2 is YYEEEE. The germline V and J ends were trimmed by 1 base and 5 bases, with 12 bases remaining between them. Sample: blood. The rearrangement joins TRBV5-6 to TRBJ2-5, with D maybe TRBD1 (6 bases). This sequence originates from a woman between 25 and 40 years old with Graves' hyperthyroidism. CDR3 residues: CASSLQGSGETQYF. Written as DNA, the CDR3 is TGTGCCAGCAGCTTGCAGGGGAGTGGTGAGACCCAGTACTTC.